The clone carrying this T cell receptor beta chain was observed a few times. Its target is unknown. In TCRdb, the reads were re-called with MiXCR into one record per CDR3 protein. The sample includes around 440,000 distinct CDR3 sequences, about 11% of them seen just once. This specimen belongs to a study of T cell repertoires in cytomegalovirus infection. Study overall: It was the public TCR beta signatures that indicated both CMV infection and matching HLA type. Findings and limits, study-wide: In two of eight donors, the top clonotype was HLA-C-restricted CMV-specific. CMV carriers with the relevant HLA were identified by cumulative public TCR beta family frequency.

Between the trimmed V and J ends, which lost 5 bases and 6 bases, there was a span of 23 bases. The CDR3 totals 15 residues. Germline V CDR1 and CDR2: DFQATT, SNEGSKA (reference sequence). The clonotype originates from a human donor in good health (CMV status not recorded). Some clones in this sample may be carry-over from other donors' samples. The sequencing sample was made of PBMCs. The V and J genes are TRBV20-1 and TRBJ2-7; the D is unclear. The CDR3 is CSAAVGGPVIGEQYF. In DNA form, the CDR3 reads TGCAGTGCTGCAGTAGGCGGACCAGTTATCGGCGAGCAGTACTTC.